The next 25 T cell receptor beta chains were all read from a single sample in a study of beta chain features in type 1 diabetes. Points from the study as a whole: Among patients with Type 1 diabetes, TCRB CDR3s were moderately but significantly shorter in every one of the four CD4+ subsets.

The authors reverse transcribed all of the isolated RNA, so sequencing captured expressed TCRB transcripts. Clones were sequenced by immunoSEQ multiplex PCR, and TCRdb holds only the in-frame ones, with some missing. The sample consists of 630,000 or so clones, over 12% of them appearing once. The antigens of these receptors remain unknown. Sample: naive CD4+ T cells from blood. These receptors were taken from a man aged 18 to 35 with type 1 diabetes.

In this sample, this clone turned up a few times. The rearrangement uses TRBV7-9 and TRBJ1-6; weak D call: TRBD1 (6 bases). Trimming took 4 bases from V and 7 from J, leaving 11 bases between them. Per germline, CDR1 SEHNR and CDR2 FQNEAQ (reference sequence). The CDR3 is 14 amino acids. The CDR3 DNA is TGTGCCAGCAGCTCGAGGGGGGAAAATTCACCCCTCCACTTT. Translated, it gives CASSSRGENSPLHF.

The sample holds a few counts of this clone. The CDR3 region has the DNA TGTGCCAGCAGCTTCAGCGGGAGCGCTAGCTCCTACGAGCAGTACTTC. This sequence encodes CASSFSGSASSYEQYF. The chain couples TRBV7-2 to TRBJ2-7, with TRBD2 matching over 8 bases. Per the germline V gene, CDR1 is SGHTA and CDR2 is FQGNSA. J lost 0 bases, V lost 3 bases, and 7 bases had no gene match. The CDR3 is made up of 16 amino acids. The full variable domain, its missing parts supplied by reference TRBV7-2 and TRBJ2-7, is GAGVSQSPSNKVTEKGKDVELRCDPISGHTALYWYRQSLGQGLEFLIYFQGNSAPDKSGLPSDRFSAERTGGSVSTLTIQRTQQEDSAVYLCASSFSGSASSYEQYFGPGTRLTVT.

V is TRBV27 and J is TRBJ2-1, with D hard to call. CDR3 length equals 13 residues. Germline CDR1 and CDR2: MNHEY and SMNVEV (reference sequence). V gave up 4 bases and J gave up 7 bases, with 11 bases separating them. This CDR3 is CASSSDERNEQFF. For the CDR3, the DNA is TGTGCCAGCAGTTCCGACGAAAGGAATGAGCAGTTCTTC.

This clone was seen a few times. This chain uses TRBV5-4 with TRBJ2-7; D gene uncertain. CDR1 and CDR2 (germline): SGHNT, YYREEE (reference sequence). Trimming removed 7 bases from V and 0 bases from J, with 17 bases in between. The length of the CDR3 is 15 residues. In nucleotides, the CDR3 is TGTGCCAGCTCCCGCCAGCTCGCTAGCTCCTACGAGCAGTACTTC. It encodes CASSRQLASSYEQYF. The variable domain in full, completed from reference TRBV5-4 and TRBJ2-7, reads ETGVTQSPTHLIKTRGQQVTLRCSSQSGHNTVSWYQQALGQGPQFIFQYYREEENGRGNFPPRFSGLQFPNYSSELNVNALELDDSALYLCASSRQLASSYEQYFGPGTRLTVT.

This clone turned up a few times. The J gene is TRBJ2-5, the V gene TRBV5-1; 8 bases match TRBD2. Per the germline V gene, CDR1 is SGHRS and CDR2 is YFSETQ. The CDR3 has 16 amino acids. The ends lost 4 bases at V and 4 bases at J; junction bases unmatched: 12. Here the CDR3 reads CASSLGIAGSGETQYF. As DNA, the CDR3 is TGCGCCAGCAGCCTAGGAATAGCGGGGTCAGGAGAGACCCAGTACTTC.

This chain uses TRBV2 with TRBJ2-7, with 9 positions matching TRBD2. The CDR3 loop spans 14 amino acids. Germline-derived CDR1 and CDR2 are SNHLY and FYNNEI. The J segment lost 2 bases and the V segment lost 4 bases, leaving 3 bases of the junction unmatched. The CDR3 coding sequence is TGTGCCAGCAGTGTGACTAGCGGACCCTACGAGCAGTACTTC. Translation gives CASSVTSGPYEQYF.

Here the CDR3 DNA reads TGTGCCAGCAGCTTGGGGGGACAGCGCTACAATGAGCAGTTCTTC. This encodes CASSLGGQRYNEQFF. The V gene is TRBV5-6, the J gene TRBJ2-1; TRBD1 aligns across 7 bases. Germline V lookup: CDR1 SGHDT, CDR2 YYEEEE. There are 15 residues in the CDR3. Trimming at V came to 0 bases and at J to 3 bases, leaving 3 bases not matched to a gene.

This clone was counted between two and nine times. This chain uses TRBV9 with TRBJ2-1, with D tentatively TRBD1 (5 bases). Germline V lookup: CDR1 SGDLS, CDR2 YYNGEE. This CDR3 is 15 amino acids long. With 1 base removed from V and 1 base from J, the gap between germline ends came to 9 bases. CDR3 amino acids: CASSVIAGSYNEQFF. The DNA of the CDR3 is TGTGCCAGCAGCGTAATTGCAGGGTCCTACAATGAGCAGTTCTTC.

The chain carries TRBV28 and TRBJ1-5; D gene uncertain. The CDR3 consists of 11 residues. Germline lookup yields CDR1 MDHEN and CDR2 SYDVKM. Trimming shortened V by 3 bases and J by 7 bases, and 4 bases separated the two germline ends. CDR3 sequence reads: CASSFQQPQHF. CDR3 bases: TGTGCCAGCAGTTTTCAACAGCCCCAGCATTTT.

The CDR3 bases are TGCAGCGGGGGACAAGTGTTCACAGATACGCAGTATTTT. Encoded protein: CSGGQVFTDTQYF. The chain links TRBV29-1 to TRBJ2-3; D might be TRBD1 (6 bases). This CDR3 is built from 13 residues. Germline V CDR1 and CDR2: SQVTM, ANQGSEA. Trimming pared 7 bases from V and 2 bases from J, leaving 13 bases between.

This clone was observed many times. The chain joins TRBV29-1 to TRBJ2-1; D is possibly TRBD2 (5 bases). The germline V gene has CDR1 SQVTM and CDR2 ANQGSEA. V gave up 5 bases and J gave up 4 bases, with 9 bases separating them. The CDR3 totals 12 residues. The CDR3 coding sequence is TGCAGCGTTTCCAGGACTTACAATGAGCAGTTCTTC. It is translated as CSVSRTYNEQFF.

This clone was recorded a few times. The V gene is TRBV30, the J gene TRBJ2-7; D is unclear. The V end lost 0 bases, the J end lost 4 bases, and 10 bases lay between the germline ends. Germline V lookup: CDR1 GTSNPN, CDR2 SVGIG (reference sequence). CDR3 length equals 13 residues. The CDR3 region is CAWSVGLVYEQYF. CDR3 DNA sequence: TGTGCCTGGAGTGTCGGGCTAGTTTACGAGCAGTACTTC. Filled out from reference TRBV30 and TRBJ2-7, the complete variable domain reads SQTIHQWPATLVQPVGSPLSLECTVEGTSNPNLYWYRQAAGRGLQLLFYSVGIGQISSEVPQNLSASRPQDRQFILSSKKLLLSDSGFYLCAWSVGLVYEQYFGPGTRLTVT.

This clone was seen a handful of times. V usage is TRBV7-2 and J usage is TRBJ2-7, with 8 bases fitting TRBD1. V shed 3 bases, J shed 2 bases, and the junction held 3 bases outside the gene matches. Germline-derived CDR1 and CDR2 are SGHTA and FQGNSA. CDR3 length equals 14 residues. The CDR3 region is CASSLGQAAYEQYF. Here the CDR3 DNA reads TGTGCCAGCAGCTTGGGACAGGCTGCCTACGAGCAGTACTTC.

This clone was observed a few times. The chain has TRBV18 and TRBJ2-1; D remains ambiguous. Trimming removed 6 bases from V and 1 base from J, with 10 bases in between. CDR3 length: 14 residues. Germline loops: CDR1 KGHSH, CDR2 LQKENI. CDR3 in amino acids: CASSPARSYNEQFF. For the CDR3, the DNA is TGTGCCAGCTCCCCAGCGCGGTCCTACAATGAGCAGTTCTTC. The complete variable domain, with remaining parts taken from reference TRBV18 and TRBJ2-1, reads NAGVMQNPRHLVRRRGQEARLRCSPMKGHSHVYWYRQLPEEGLKFMVYLQKENIIDESGMPKERFSAEFPKEGPSILRIQQVVRGDSAAYFCASSPARSYNEQFFGPGTRLTVL.

The table lists this clone with a few counts. V and J are TRBV2 and TRBJ1-5, with TRBD1 as a possible D gene (6 bases). Trimming cost V 4 bases and J 1 base, with 11 bases left between them. The germline V gene encodes CDR1 SNHLY and CDR2 FYNNEI. CDR3 length equals 15 residues. The CDR3: CASSGPGASNQPQHF. The CDR3 DNA reads TGTGCCAGCAGTGGCCCGGGGGCGAGCAATCAGCCCCAGCATTTT.

The V gene is TRBV12-5, the J gene TRBJ1-1; the D is unclear. V was cut by 1 base and J by 2 bases, with 5 bases left in between. The CDR3 has 13 amino acids. The germline V gene has CDR1 LGHNT and CDR2 FRNRAP. The CDR3, as DNA: TGTGCTAGTGGTTTGGAATATAACACTGAAGCTTTCTTT. This gives the protein CASGLEYNTEAFF.

The gene calls are TRBV2 and TRBJ2-5; TRBD2 aligns across 8 bases. Per germline, CDR1 SNHLY and CDR2 FYNNEI. Germline trimming cut 3 bases from V and 4 bases from J; bases unmatched to any gene: 7. The CDR3 has 15 amino acids. CDR3 in DNA: TGTGCCAGCAGTGAGCCCGGTCGGGGGGGAGAGACCCAGTACTTC. It specifies CASSEPGRGGETQYF.

V and J are TRBV5-4 and TRBJ1-1; D unclear. The germline V and J ends were trimmed by 2 bases and 1 base, with 9 bases remaining between them. The CDR3 is 14 amino acids. Per germline, CDR1 SGHNT and CDR2 YYREEE (reference sequence). CDR3 sequence reads: CASSLVSGNTEAFF. The CDR3 nucleotides read TGTGCCAGCAGCTTAGTCAGTGGGAACACTGAAGCTTTCTTT.

The chain couples TRBV6-6 to TRBJ1-1; 7 bases fit TRBD1. The CDR3 sequence is 15 residues long. The trim removed 4 bases at V and 5 bases at J, leaving 10 bases unmatched. Germline assignment: CDR1 MNHNY and CDR2 SVGAGI (reference sequence). The CDR3 DNA sequence: TGTGCCAGCAGTTTCCGCCGGGACAGAGGGACTGAAGCTTTCTTT. Protein product: CASSFRRDRGTEAFF.

This rearrangement joins TRBV7-2 to TRBJ1-6; D not resolved. Germline loops: CDR1 SGHTA, CDR2 FQGNSA. The CDR3 is 15 residues long. V shed 2 bases and J shed 9 bases, with 14 bases lying between them. CDR3 DNA sequence: TGTGCCAGCAGCTTAAATCTGGACGTAGGTTCACCCCTCCACTTT. This translates into CASSLNLDVGSPLHF. Filled out from reference TRBV7-2 and TRBJ1-6, the complete variable domain reads GAGVSQSPSNKVTEKGKDVELRCDPISGHTALYWYRQSLGQGLEFLIYFQGNSAPDKSGLPSDRFSAERTGGSVSTLTIQRTQQEDSAVYLCASSLNLDVGSPLHFGNGTRLTVT.

This clone was observed a handful of times. The J gene is TRBJ2-7, the V gene TRBV19; D tentatively reads TRBD1 or TRBD2 (6 bases each). CDR3 length: 13 amino acids. The germline V gene has CDR1 LNHDA and CDR2 SQIVND (reference sequence). With 2 bases removed from V and 6 bases from J, the gap between germline ends came to 11 bases. The CDR3 sequence is CASSIRGAGEQYF. CDR3 DNA sequence: TGTGCCAGTAGTATAAGGGGGGCCGGCGAGCAGTACTTC.

This clone was picked up a small number of times. The chain uses TRBV5-1 and TRBJ2-6; a weak D match, TRBD1 (6 bases). V shed 5 bases and J shed 0 bases, with 12 bases lying between them. From germline, CDR1 is SGHRS and CDR2 YFSETQ. This CDR3 has 16 amino acids. The chain's CDR3 is CASRPQQGSGANVLTF. In DNA, the CDR3 is TGCGCCAGCAGACCCCAACAGGGCTCTGGGGCCAACGTCCTGACTTTC.

This clone was seen a handful of times. The chain joins TRBV30 to TRBJ2-2; D assignment may be TRBD1 or TRBD2 (5 bases each). The germline V gene has CDR1 GTSNPN and CDR2 SVGIG (reference sequence). Between the trimmed V and J ends, which lost 3 bases and 4 bases, there was a span of 15 bases. The length of the CDR3 is 15 residues. The CDR3 sequence is CAWRGVGVVTGELFF. In DNA, the CDR3 is TGTGCCTGGAGGGGCGTGGGGGTGGTCACCGGGGAGCTGTTTTTT.

The chain recombines TRBV27 with TRBJ2-3; a possible D gene is TRBD2 (6 bases). CDR3 length equals 14 residues. Germline CDR1 reads MNHEY; CDR2 reads SMNVEV (reference sequence). With 5 bases removed from V and 6 bases from J, the gap between germline ends came to 15 bases. The DNA of the CDR3 is TGTGCCAGCAGTCTCTCCTCTAGCGTTGATACGCAGTATTTT. Protein: CASSLSSSVDTQYF.

In its sample, this clone was seen a few times. The chain recombines TRBV2 with TRBJ2-2; TRBD1 agrees at 8 bases. In germline, CDR1 is SNHLY, CDR2 FYNNEI. The V gene end was trimmed by 4 bases and the J gene end by 0 bases; junction bases not matched to a gene: 4. CDR3 length: 16 amino acids. CDR3: CASSVQGAANTGELFF. The CDR3 DNA sequence: TGTGCCAGCAGTGTCCAGGGGGCCGCGAACACCGGGGAGCTGTTTTTT.